The sequence of this T cell receptor (beta chain) was determined in a study of Ad26.COV2.S vaccination and SARS-CoV-2 variants. Study-level information: Ad26.COV2.S, an intramuscular injection, was given once or twice 56 days apart. Findings and caveats of the study: Total T cell responses, in the TCR breadth and depth analyses, may have been underestimated.

This table comes from immunoSEQ multiplex PCR, and its TCRdb copy is limited to in-frame clones, with some not included. The sample lists approximately 450,000 clones, over 75% seen once, with 12% in the top ten. This clone was picked up one time. The antigen remains unidentified. The CDR3 runs to 13 residues. J lost 7 bases, V lost 10 bases, and 7 bases had no gene match. Germline assignment: CDR1 LNHDA and CDR2 SQIVND (reference sequence). Treatment here: approximately 18 received Ad26.COV2.S at low or high dose, single or two shots; about five received placebo; per-sample allocation not given. Day 63 following the first vaccine or placebo injection was when the samples were taken. A Boston donor was an adult aged 18-55 years. An Ad26 vector that expressed Wuhan-strain SARS-CoV-2 spike constituted the vaccine.

The genes are TRBV19 and TRBJ1-6; 7 bases align to TRBD1. The source of this sequence is a person between 18 and 65 years old who received the Ad26.COV2.S COVID-19 vaccine or a placebo. The source material was peripheral blood, sampled in a trial of Ad26.COV2.S vaccine versus placebo. As DNA, the CDR3 is TGTGCCACCGTCGGGACAGTAAATTCACCCCTCCACTTT. Its translation: CATVGTVNSPLHF.